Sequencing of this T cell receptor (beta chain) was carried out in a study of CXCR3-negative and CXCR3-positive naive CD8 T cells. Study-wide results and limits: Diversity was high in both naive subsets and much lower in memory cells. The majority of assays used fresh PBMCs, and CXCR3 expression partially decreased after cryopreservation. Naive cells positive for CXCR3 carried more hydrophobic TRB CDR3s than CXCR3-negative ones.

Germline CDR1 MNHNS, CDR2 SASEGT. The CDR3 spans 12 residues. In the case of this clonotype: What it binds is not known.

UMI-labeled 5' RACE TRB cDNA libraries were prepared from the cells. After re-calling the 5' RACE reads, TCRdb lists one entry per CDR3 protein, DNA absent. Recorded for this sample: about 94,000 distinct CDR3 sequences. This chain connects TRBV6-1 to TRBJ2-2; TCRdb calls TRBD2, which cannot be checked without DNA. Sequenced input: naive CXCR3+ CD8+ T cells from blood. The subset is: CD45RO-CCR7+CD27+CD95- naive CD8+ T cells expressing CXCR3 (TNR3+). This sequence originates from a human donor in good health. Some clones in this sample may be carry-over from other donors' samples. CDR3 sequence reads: CAEAGSSGELFF.